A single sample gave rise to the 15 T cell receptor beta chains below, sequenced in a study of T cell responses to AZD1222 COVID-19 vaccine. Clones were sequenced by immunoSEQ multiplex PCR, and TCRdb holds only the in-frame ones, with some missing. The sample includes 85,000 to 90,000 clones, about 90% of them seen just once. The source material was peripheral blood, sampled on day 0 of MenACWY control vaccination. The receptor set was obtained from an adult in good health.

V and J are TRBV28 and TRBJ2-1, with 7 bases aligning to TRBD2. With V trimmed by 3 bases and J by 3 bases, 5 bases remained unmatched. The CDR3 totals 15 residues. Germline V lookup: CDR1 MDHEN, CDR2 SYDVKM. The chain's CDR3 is CASSFGLVNYNEQFF. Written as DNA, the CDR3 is TGTGCCAGCAGTTTTGGACTAGTCAACTACAATGAGCAGTTCTTC.

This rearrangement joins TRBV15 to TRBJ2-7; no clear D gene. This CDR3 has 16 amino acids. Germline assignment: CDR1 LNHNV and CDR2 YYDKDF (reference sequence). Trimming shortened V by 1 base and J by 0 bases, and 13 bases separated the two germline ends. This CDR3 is CATSRGWGTISYEQYF. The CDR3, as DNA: TGTGCCACCAGCAGAGGGTGGGGTACCATCTCCTACGAGCAGTACTTC.

The CDR3 is CAISTGSGNQPQHF. CDR3 DNA: TGTGCCATCAGTACAGGGTCGGGCAATCAGCCCCAGCATTTT. The chain is built from TRBV10-3 and TRBJ1-5; tentatively, D is TRBD1 (6 bases). The germline V gene has CDR1 ENHRY and CDR2 SYGVKD. CDR3 length equals 14 residues. The V and J ends lost 5 bases and 2 bases respectively, with 10 bases between them.

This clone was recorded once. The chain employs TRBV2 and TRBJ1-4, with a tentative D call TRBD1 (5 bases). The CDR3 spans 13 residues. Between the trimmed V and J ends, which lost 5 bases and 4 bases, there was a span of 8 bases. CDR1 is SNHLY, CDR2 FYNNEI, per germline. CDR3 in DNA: TGTGCCAGCAGTTCAGGGTTTAATGAAAAACTGTTTTTT. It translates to CASSSGFNEKLFF.

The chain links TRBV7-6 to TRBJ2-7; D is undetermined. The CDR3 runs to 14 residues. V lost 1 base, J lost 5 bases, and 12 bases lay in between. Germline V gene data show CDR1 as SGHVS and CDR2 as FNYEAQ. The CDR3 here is CASSLVAESNEQYF. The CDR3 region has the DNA TGTGCCAGCAGCTTAGTCGCGGAGTCGAACGAGCAGTACTTC.

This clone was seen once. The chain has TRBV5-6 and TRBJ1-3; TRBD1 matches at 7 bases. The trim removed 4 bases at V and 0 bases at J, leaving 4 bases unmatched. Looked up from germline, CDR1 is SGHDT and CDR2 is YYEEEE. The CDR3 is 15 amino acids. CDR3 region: CASSGGDSSGNTIYF. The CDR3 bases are TGTGCCAGCAGCGGGGGGGACAGCTCTGGAAACACCATATATTTT.

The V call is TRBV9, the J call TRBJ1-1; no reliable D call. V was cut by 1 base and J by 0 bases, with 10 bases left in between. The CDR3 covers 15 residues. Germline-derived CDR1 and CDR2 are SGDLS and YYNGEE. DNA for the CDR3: TGTGCCAGCAGCGTAAGTACTGGGATGAACACTGAAGCTTTCTTT. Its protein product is CASSVSTGMNTEAFF.

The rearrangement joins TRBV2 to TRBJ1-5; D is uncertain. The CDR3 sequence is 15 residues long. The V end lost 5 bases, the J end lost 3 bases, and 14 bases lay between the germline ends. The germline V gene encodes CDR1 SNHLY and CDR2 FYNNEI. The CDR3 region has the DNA TGTGCCAGCAGTAATCAGGCAGACTTCAATCAGCCCCAGCATTTT. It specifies CASSNQADFNQPQHF.

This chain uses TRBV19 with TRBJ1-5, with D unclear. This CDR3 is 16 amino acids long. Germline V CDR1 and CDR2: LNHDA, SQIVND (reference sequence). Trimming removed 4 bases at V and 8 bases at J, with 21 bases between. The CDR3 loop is CASSSQHRVGLEPQHF. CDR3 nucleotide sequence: TGTGCCAGTAGTAGTCAGCATCGGGTTGGATTGGAGCCCCAGCATTTT.

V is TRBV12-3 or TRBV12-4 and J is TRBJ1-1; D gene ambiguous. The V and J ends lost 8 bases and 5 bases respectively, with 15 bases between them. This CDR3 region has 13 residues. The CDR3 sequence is CASGDGLGTEAFF. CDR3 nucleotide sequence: TGTGCCAGCGGCGACGGCCTGGGGACTGAAGCTTTCTTT.

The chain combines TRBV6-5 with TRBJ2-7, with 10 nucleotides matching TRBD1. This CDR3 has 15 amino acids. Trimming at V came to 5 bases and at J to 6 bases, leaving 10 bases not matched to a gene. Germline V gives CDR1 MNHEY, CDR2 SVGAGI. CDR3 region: CASSTPGTGALEQYF. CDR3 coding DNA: TGTGCCAGCAGTACCCCAGGGACAGGGGCCCTCGAGCAGTACTTC.

The CDR3 region has the DNA TGCGCCAGCAGCGCCAACAGAGACCTTAGGTCCGGGGAGCTGTTTTTT. Its protein product is CASSANRDLRSGELFF. The chain carries TRBV5-1 and TRBJ2-2; the D is unclear. Germline V lookup: CDR1 SGHRS, CDR2 YFSETQ. Deletions cut 4 bases from V and 6 bases from J, with 19 bases between. The CDR3 is 16 amino acids.

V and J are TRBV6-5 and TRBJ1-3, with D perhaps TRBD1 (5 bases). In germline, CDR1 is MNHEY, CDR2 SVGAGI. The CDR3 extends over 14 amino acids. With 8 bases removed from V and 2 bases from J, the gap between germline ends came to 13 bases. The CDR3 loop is CASHSQGAGNTIYF. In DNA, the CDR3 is TGTGCCAGCCACTCGCAGGGCGCTGGAAACACCATATATTTT.

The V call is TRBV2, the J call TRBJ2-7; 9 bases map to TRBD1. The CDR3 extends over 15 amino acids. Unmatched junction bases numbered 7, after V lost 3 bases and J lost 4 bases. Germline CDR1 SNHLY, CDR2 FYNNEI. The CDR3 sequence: CASSEVGTGLYEQYF. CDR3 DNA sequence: TGTGCCAGCAGTGAGGTCGGGACAGGGCTTTACGAGCAGTACTTC.

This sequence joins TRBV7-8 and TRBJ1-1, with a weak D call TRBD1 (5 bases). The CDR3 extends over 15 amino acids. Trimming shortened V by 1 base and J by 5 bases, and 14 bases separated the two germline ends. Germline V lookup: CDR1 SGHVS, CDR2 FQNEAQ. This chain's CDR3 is CASSLEGLAGTEAFF. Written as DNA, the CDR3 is TGTGCCAGCAGCTTAGAGGGACTGGCGGGTACTGAAGCTTTCTTT.